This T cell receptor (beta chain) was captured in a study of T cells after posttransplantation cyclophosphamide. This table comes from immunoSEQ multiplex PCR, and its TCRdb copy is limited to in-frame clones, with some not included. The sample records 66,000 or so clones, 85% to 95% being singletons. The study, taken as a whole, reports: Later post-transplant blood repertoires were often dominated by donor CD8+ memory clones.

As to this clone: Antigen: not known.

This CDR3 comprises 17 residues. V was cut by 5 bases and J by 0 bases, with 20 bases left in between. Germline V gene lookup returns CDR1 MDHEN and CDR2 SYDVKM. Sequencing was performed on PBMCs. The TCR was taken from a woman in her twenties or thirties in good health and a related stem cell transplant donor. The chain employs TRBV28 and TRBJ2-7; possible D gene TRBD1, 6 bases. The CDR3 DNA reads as TGTGCCAGCAGTGACGAGACAGGATTAAGGAGCTCCTACGAGCAGTACTTC. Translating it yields CASSDETGLRSSYEQYF.